This T cell receptor (beta chain) emerged from a study of monozygotic twins with inflammatory bowel disease. This CDR3 comprises 15 residues. Germline CDR1 and CDR2: SSHAT and FNYEAQ (reference sequence). There were about 3,500 ng of total RNA used for each TCR library. TCRdb reprocessed the 5' RACE reads and stores each CDR3 protein as one record, lacking DNA. This listing includes approximately 390,000 distinct CDR3 sequences. Sequences were obtained from blood. The TCR was taken from a human donor with ulcerative colitis or Crohn's disease, or a healthy co-twin of an affected twin (not recorded which). The rearrangement uses TRBV7-7 and TRBJ2-1. CDR3 region: CASSLARNDYNEQFF. Complete variable domain (other parts from reference TRBV7-7 and TRBJ2-1): GAGVSQSPRYKVTKRGQDVTLRCDPISSHATLYWYQQALGQGPEFLTYFNYEAQPDKSGLPSDRFSAERPEGSISTLTIQRTEQRDSAMYRCASSLARNDYNEQFFGPGTRLTVL.